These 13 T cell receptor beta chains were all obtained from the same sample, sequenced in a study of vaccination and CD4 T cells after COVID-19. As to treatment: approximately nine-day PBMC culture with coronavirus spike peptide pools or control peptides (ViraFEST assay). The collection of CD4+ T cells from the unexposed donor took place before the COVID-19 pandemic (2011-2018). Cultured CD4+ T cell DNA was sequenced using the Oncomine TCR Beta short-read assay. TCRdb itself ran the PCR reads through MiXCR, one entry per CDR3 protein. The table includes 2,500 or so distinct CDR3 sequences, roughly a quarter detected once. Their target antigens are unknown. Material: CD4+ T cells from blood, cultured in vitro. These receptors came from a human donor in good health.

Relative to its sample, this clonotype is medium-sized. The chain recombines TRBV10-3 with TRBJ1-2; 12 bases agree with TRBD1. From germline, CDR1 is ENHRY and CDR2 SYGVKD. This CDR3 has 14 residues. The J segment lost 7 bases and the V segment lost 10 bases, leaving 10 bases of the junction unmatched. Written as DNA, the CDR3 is TGTGCCACCCAACCGGGACAGGGGGCCTCTGGCTACACCTTC. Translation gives CATQPGQGASGYTF.

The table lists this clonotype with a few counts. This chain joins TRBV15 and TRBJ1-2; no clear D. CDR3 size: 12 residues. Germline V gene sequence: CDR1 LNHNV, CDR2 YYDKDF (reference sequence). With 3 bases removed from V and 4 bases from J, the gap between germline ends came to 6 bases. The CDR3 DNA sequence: TGTGCCACCAGCAGGGACCTCTATGGCTACACCTTC. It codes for CATSRDLYGYTF.

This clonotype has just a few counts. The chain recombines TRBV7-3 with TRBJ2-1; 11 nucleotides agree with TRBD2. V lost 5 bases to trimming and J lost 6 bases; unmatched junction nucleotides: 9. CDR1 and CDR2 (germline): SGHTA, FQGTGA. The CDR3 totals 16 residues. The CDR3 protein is CASSPRNSGRANEQFF. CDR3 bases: TGTGCCAGCAGCCCCCGAAATAGCGGGAGGGCCAATGAGCAGTTCTTC.

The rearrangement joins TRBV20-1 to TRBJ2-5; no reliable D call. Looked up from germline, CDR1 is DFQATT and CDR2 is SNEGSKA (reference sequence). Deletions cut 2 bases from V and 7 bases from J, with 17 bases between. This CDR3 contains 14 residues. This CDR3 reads CSARSPWLSGTQYF. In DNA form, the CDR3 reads TGCAGTGCTAGAAGCCCCTGGCTATCGGGGACCCAGTACTTC.

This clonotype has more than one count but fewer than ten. CDR3 residues: CASSQDFETQYF. The CDR3 bases are TGCGCCAGCAGCCAAGATTTCGAGACCCAGTACTTC. The chain joins TRBV4-1 to TRBJ2-5; D remains ambiguous. This CDR3 contains 12 residues. Trimming took off 0 bases at V and 5 bases at J, with 4 bases between the two ends. Per the germline V gene, CDR1 is MGHRA and CDR2 is YSYEKL.

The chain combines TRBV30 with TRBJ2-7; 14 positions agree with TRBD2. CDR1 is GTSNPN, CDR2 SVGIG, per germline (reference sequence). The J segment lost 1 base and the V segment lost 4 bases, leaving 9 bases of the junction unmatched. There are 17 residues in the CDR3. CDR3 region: CAWNGGTSGRPSYEQYF. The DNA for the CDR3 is TGTGCCTGGAACGGAGGGACTAGCGGGAGACCTTCCTACGAGCAGTACTTC.

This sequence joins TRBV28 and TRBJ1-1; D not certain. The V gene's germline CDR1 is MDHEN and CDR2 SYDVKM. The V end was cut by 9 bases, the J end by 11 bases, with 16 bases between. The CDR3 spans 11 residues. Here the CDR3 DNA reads TGTGCCAGAGCATTGGACGGTGAGGCTTTCTTT. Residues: CARALDGEAFF.

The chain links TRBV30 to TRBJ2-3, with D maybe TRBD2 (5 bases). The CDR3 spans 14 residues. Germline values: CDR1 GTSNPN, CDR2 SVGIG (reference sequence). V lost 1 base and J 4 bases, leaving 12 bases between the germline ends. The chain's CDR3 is CAWSEDSLADTQYF. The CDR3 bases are TGTGCCTGGAGTGAGGACTCCCTAGCAGATACGCAGTATTTT.

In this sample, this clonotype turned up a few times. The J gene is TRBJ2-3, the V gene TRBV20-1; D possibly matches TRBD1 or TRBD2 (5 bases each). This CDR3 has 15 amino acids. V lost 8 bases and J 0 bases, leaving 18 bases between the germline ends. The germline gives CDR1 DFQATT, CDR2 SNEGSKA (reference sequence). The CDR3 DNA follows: TGCAGTCTCCCCCGGGGCCGGACTAGCACAGATACGCAGTATTTT. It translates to CSLPRGRTSTDTQYF.

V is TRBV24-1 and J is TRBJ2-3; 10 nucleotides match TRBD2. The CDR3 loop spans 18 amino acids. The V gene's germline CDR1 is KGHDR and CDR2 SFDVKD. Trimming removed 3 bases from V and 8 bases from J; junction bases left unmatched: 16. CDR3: CATSDPRTSGTQAGTQYF. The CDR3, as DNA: TGTGCCACCAGTGATCCCCGGACTAGCGGAACCCAAGCGGGTACGCAGTATTTT.

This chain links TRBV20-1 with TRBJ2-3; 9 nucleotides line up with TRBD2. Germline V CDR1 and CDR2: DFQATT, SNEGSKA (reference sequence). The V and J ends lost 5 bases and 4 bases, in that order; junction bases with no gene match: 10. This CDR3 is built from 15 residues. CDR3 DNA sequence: TGCAGTGCTCCCAGGGCGGGGGGGCGGTCAGATACGCAGTATTTT. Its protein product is CSAPRAGGRSDTQYF.

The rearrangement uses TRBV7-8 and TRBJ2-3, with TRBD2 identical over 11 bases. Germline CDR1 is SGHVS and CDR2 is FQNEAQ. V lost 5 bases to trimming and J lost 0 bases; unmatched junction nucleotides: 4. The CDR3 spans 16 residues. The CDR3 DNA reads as TGTGCCAGCAGCCTAAGGACTAGCGGGAGCACAGATACGCAGTATTTT. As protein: CASSLRTSGSTDTQYF.

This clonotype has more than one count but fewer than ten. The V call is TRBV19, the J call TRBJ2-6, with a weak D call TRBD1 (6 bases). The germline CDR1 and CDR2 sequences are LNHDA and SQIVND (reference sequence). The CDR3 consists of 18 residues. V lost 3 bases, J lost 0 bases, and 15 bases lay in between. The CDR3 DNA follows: TGTGCCAGTAGTATGGACAGCCTGGCCGTCTCTGGGGCCAACGTCCTGACTTTC. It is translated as CASSMDSLAVSGANVLTF.